This paragraph covers one TCR beta chain sequence. Input was about 616 ng to 6,500 ng of genomic DNA from tumor or blood. This specimen belongs to a study of T cells in tumors after PD-1 blockade. Study background: Some patients also took daily vismodegib 150 mg during anti-PD-1 treatment.

Method: immunoSEQ multiplex PCR; TCRdb's copy keeps in-frame clones and lacks some. The sample includes about 59,000 clones, about 80% seen only once; the top ten take 13%. Trimming left V 3 bases short and J 9 bases short, with 15 bases between. The CDR3 has 13 residues. Germline assignment: CDR1 DFQATT and CDR2 SNEGSKA (reference sequence). The specimen comprised PBMCs, sampled before anti-PD-1 treatment. The receptor comes from a human donor with basal cell carcinoma. V usage is TRBV20-1 and J usage is TRBJ2-1; tentative D call: TRBD2 (5 bases). The CDR3 sequence is CSASSGEPFEQFF. The DNA for the CDR3 is TGCAGTGCTAGTTCCGGGGAGCCCTTTGAGCAGTTCTTC.